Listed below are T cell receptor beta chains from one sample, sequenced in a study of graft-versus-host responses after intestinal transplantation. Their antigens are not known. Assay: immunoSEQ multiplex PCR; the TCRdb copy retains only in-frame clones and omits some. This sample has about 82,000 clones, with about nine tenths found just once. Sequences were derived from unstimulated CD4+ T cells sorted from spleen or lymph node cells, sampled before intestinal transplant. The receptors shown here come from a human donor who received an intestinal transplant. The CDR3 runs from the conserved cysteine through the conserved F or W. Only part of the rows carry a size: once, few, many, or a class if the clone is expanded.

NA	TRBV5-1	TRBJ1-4	CASSLGQGVSEKLFF
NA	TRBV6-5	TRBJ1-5	CASSYSSSGDQPQHF
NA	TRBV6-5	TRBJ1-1	CASSYGALNTEAFF
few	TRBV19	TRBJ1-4	CASSMMGQGLTTNEKLFF
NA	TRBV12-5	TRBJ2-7	CASGLVGQSYEQYF
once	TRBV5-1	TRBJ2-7	CASSFGGRSYEQYF
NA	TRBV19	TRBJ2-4	CASKERGQGEKNIQYF
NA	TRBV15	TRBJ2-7	CATSRGSGVSYEQYF
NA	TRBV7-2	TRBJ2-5	CASSLRGTSYPRVSQYF
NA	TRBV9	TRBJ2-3	CASSPRGSTDTQYF
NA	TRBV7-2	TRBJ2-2	CASSLATSTGELFF
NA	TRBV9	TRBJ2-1	CASSVGGTSVNNEQFF
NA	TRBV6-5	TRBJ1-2	CASSTGVTYGYTF
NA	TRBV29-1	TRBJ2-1	CSVGGRGSYNEQFF
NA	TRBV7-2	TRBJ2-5	CASSLVGQGSQTQYF
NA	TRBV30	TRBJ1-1	CAWSVWRMNTEAFF
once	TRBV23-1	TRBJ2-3	CASSRSGGGDTQYF
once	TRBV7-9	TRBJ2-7	CASSLWTGGEQYF
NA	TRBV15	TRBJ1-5	CATSRVTPQGGRQPQHF
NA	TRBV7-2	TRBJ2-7	CASSQRRLAGGPYEQYF
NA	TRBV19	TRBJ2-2	CASSISRGLANTGELFF
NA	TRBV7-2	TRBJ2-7	CASSLVWDAGGYEQYF
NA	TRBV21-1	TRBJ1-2	CASSKEGGQAIANYGYTF
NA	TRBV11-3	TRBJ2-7	CASRTGSGGYEQYF
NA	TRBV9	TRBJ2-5	CASSPRRTGGETQYF
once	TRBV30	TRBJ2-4	CAWDRSGVENIQYF
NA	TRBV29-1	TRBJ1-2	CSVEDRGQATNYGYTF
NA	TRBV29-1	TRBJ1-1	CSTDRGGTEAFF
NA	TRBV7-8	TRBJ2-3	CASSPRTSGGVTDTQYF
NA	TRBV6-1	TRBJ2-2	CASSDVRGQANTGELFF
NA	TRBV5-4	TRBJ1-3	CASSFAGGAKLSGNTIYF
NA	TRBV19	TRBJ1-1	CASSTRTGLRNTEAFF
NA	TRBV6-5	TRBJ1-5	CASSYGTGGQPQHF